Below, 8 T cell receptor beta chains from the same sample are listed, as sequenced in a study of T cell repertoires in cytomegalovirus infection. One entry per CDR3 protein, called by TCRdb with MiXCR from the reads. The sample includes approximately 120,000 distinct CDR3 sequences, around 32% of them seen just once. Which antigens these TCRs recognize remains unknown. The input for sequencing was CD8+ T cells from cultured PBMCs, taken from culture after CMV antigen stimulation. The receptors were gathered from a human donor in good health (CMV status not recorded). Some clones in this sample may be carry-over from other donors' samples.

This chain joins TRBV7-9 and TRBJ2-5; D is uncertain. This CDR3 is 14 amino acids long. Germline CDR1 and CDR2: SEHNR and FQNEAQ (reference sequence). Trimming took 5 bases from V and 2 from J, leaving 12 bases between them. In DNA, the CDR3 is TGTGCCAGCAGCCGTTCATCGGAACAAGAGACCCAGTACTTC. The encoded protein is CASSRSSEQETQYF.

This clonotype was picked up a small number of times. The rearrangement uses TRBV7-2 and TRBJ1-5, with D unclear. Germline V gene lookup returns CDR1 SGHTA and CDR2 FQGNSA. V dropped 4 bases and J dropped 9 bases, with 7 bases sitting between them. The CDR3 contains 11 residues. In DNA, the CDR3 is TGTGCCAGCAGCTCCCAACGGCCCCAGCATTTT. It yields the protein CASSSQRPQHF.

V gene TRBV7-9 combines with J gene TRBJ1-5, with 11 bases identical to TRBD1. Germline CDR1 reads SEHNR; CDR2 reads FQNEAQ (reference sequence). This CDR3 has 14 amino acids. The trim removed 5 bases at V and 5 bases at J, leaving 2 bases unmatched. This CDR3 is CASSEGQGDQPQHF. In DNA form, the CDR3 reads TGTGCCAGCAGCGAGGGACAGGGGGATCAGCCCCAGCATTTT.

V is TRBV29-1 and J is TRBJ1-1; D uncertain. This CDR3 region has 13 residues. CDR1 and CDR2 from the germline V gene are SQVTM and ANQGSEA. The V end was cut by 5 bases, the J end by 3 bases, with 13 bases between. This CDR3 is CSVLGGPDTEAFF. The CDR3 DNA reads TGCAGCGTTTTAGGCGGACCGGACACTGAAGCTTTCTTT.

The chain recombines TRBV12-5 with TRBJ2-2; 9 positions agree with TRBD1. The V gene's germline CDR1 is LGHNT and CDR2 FRNRAP. The CDR3 has 18 amino acids. The junction had 8 bases not matched to a gene; V was cut back by 1 base and J by 2 bases. The CDR3 sequence is CASGLDDRGQGNTGELFF. The CDR3 nucleotides read TGTGCTAGTGGTTTGGACGACAGGGGACAGGGCAACACCGGGGAGCTGTTTTTT.

This clonotype has more than one count but fewer than ten. The CDR3 sequence is CASSWGDRSNYGYTF. Written as DNA, the CDR3 is TGTGCCAGCAGCTGGGGGGACAGGTCTAACTATGGCTACACCTTC. The chain recombines TRBV5-5 with TRBJ1-2; 8 bases fit TRBD1. Germline CDR1 is SGHKS and CDR2 is YYEKEE (reference sequence). J gave up 0 bases and V 3 bases, and 4 bases lay outside the gene matches. The CDR3 totals 15 residues.

The chain carries TRBV7-9 and TRBJ1-4, with a weak D call TRBD1 (5 bases). The CDR3 contains 12 residues. Germline values: CDR1 SEHNR, CDR2 FQNEAQ (reference sequence). V was clipped by 10 bases and J by 4 bases, with 10 bases between them. CDR3 amino acids: CAIQDSNEKLFF. The CDR3 DNA follows: TGTGCCATCCAAGACAGTAATGAAAAACTGTTTTTT.

This clonotype showed up just a few times. The genes are TRBV6-5 and TRBJ1-1, with D possibly TRBD1 on 5 matching bases. Germline values: CDR1 MNHEY, CDR2 SVGAGI. V gave up 0 bases and J gave up 7 bases, with 21 bases separating them. This CDR3 comprises 17 residues. This CDR3 is CASSYSWGNGGFFEAFF. DNA of the CDR3: TGTGCCAGCAGTTACTCTTGGGGCAACGGGGGATTTTTTGAAGCTTTCTTT.